The subject of this entry is one T cell receptor (beta chain). CDR3 length: 13 residues. CDR1 is MNHEY and CDR2 is SVGAGI in the germline V gene. Trimming at V came to 8 bases and at J to 8 bases, leaving 7 bases not matched to a gene. The data were taken from a study of siplizumab effects on memory and regulatory T cells. Data came from immunoSEQ multiplex PCR; TCRdb stores just in-frame clones and leaves some out. This table has approximately 100,000 clones, over 90% appearing once. The chain combines TRBV6-5 with TRBJ1-2, with TRBD1 matching 11 bases. The sequence was obtained from a human donor in good health. Sequencing used non-Treg CD4+ T cells sorted from blood. For the CDR3, the DNA is TGTGCCAGCTCCAGGACAGGGGGCGACGGCTACACCTTC. This codes for CASSRTGGDGYTF.